A single sample is the source of the 10 T cell receptor beta chains below, sequenced in a study of technical replicates of blood from a few donors. Repertoires were generated with immunoSEQ multiplex PCR, while TCRdb's copy carries only in-frame clones and drops some. The table records roughly 68,000 clones, 92% of them present only once. The sequenced sample consisted of T cells isolated from PBMCs. The receptors shown here come from a human donor in good health.

The chain recombines TRBV19 with TRBJ2-7, with D hard to call. The CDR3 has 13 residues. The V end was cut by 4 bases, the J end by 2 bases, with 9 bases between. The V gene's germline CDR1 is LNHDA and CDR2 SQIVND (reference sequence). The CDR3 sequence is CASSTTHTYEQYF. CDR3 bases: TGTGCCAGTAGTACGACACATACCTACGAGCAGTACTTC. The complete variable domain, with remaining parts taken from reference TRBV19 and TRBJ2-7, reads DGGITQSPKYLFRKEGQNVTLSCEQNLNHDAMYWYRQDPGQGLRLIYYSQIVNDFQKGDIAEGYSVSREKKESFPLTVTSAQKNPTAFYLCASSTTHTYEQYFGPGTRLTVT.

The chain recombines TRBV4-1 with TRBJ1-3; D uncertain. Germline CDR1 reads MGHRA; CDR2 reads YSYEKL. The CDR3 loop spans 14 amino acids. Trimming removed 1 base from V and 2 bases from J, with 6 bases in between. The CDR3 nucleotides read TGCGCCAGCAGCCAAGCAGGTCCTGGAAACACCATATATTTT. The encoded protein is CASSQAGPGNTIYF.

This clone was seen only a few times. The J gene is TRBJ2-2, the V gene TRBV28; 8 bases are a match to TRBD2. The CDR3 runs 18 residues. V lost 9 bases to trimming and J lost 1 base; unmatched junction nucleotides: 16. CDR1 is MDHEN, CDR2 SYDVKM, per germline. The CDR3 reads CASKVKPGLVRNTGELFF. CDR3 sequence (DNA): TGTGCCAGTAAGGTGAAACCGGGACTAGTGCGGAACACCGGGGAGCTGTTTTTT.

The gene calls are TRBV5-6 and TRBJ2-1; no clear D. The V gene lost 0 bases and the J gene lost 2 bases, with 9 bases spanning the gap. There are 15 residues in the CDR3. Per germline, CDR1 SGHDT and CDR2 YYEEEE. The CDR3 protein is CASSLEAETYNEQFF. For the CDR3, the DNA is TGTGCCAGCAGCTTGGAGGCGGAGACCTACAATGAGCAGTTCTTC. Complete variable domain (other parts from reference TRBV5-6 and TRBJ2-1): DAGVTQSPTHLIKTRGQQVTLRCSPKSGHDTVSWYQQALGQGPQFIFQYYEEEERQRGNFPDRFSGHQFPNYSSELNVNALLLGDSALYLCASSLEAETYNEQFFGPGTRLTVL.

CDR3 bases: TGTGCCAGCAGGGGACAGGGGAAGACCCAGTACTTC. The encoded protein is CASRGQGKTQYF. V is TRBV28 and J is TRBJ2-5; 10 positions agree with TRBD1. V gave up 6 bases and J gave up 6 bases; unmatched junction bases: 1. In germline, CDR1 is MDHEN, CDR2 SYDVKM. The CDR3 covers 12 residues. The variable domain in full, completed from reference TRBV28 and TRBJ2-5, reads DVKVTQSSRYLVKRTGEKVFLECVQDMDHENMFWYRQDPGLGLRLIYFSYDVKMKEKGDIPEGYSVSREKKERFSLILESASTNQTSMYLCASRGQGKTQYFGPGTRLLVL.

This clone was seen a handful of times. The gene calls are TRBV27 and TRBJ2-7; D possibly corresponds to TRBD2 (6 bases). Germline-derived CDR1 and CDR2 are MNHEY and SMNVEV (reference sequence). V was trimmed by 5 bases and J by 5 bases, leaving 19 bases between them. This CDR3 comprises 15 residues. CDR3 nucleotides: TGTGCCAGCAGTAAGTTGTTTCGGGGGAGTCACGAGCAGTACTTC. Encoded protein: CASSKLFRGSHEQYF.

This chain links TRBV19 with TRBJ2-2; D may be TRBD1 (5 bases). CDR3 length equals 16 residues. Germline V gives CDR1 LNHDA, CDR2 SQIVND (reference sequence). Between the trimmed V and J ends, which lost 5 bases and 1 base, there was a span of 14 bases. The CDR3 loop reads CASSLIRGGNTGELFF. Here the CDR3 DNA reads TGTGCCAGTAGTTTAATAAGGGGTGGGAACACCGGGGAGCTGTTTTTT.

The sample holds a few counts of this clone. The rearrangement links TRBV10-1 to TRBJ1-1, with D uncertain. Trimming stripped 2 bases from V and 2 bases from J, with 12 bases between. Looked up from germline, CDR1 is WNHNN and CDR2 is SYGVQD (reference sequence). The length of the CDR3 is 15 residues. The CDR3 nucleotides are TGCGCCAGCAGTGAGGATGTGAACTTTAACACTGAAGCTTTCTTT. Amino acid sequence: CASSEDVNFNTEAFF.

V is TRBV18 and J is TRBJ2-3; tentative D call: TRBD1 (5 bases). Trimming cost V 2 bases and J 5 bases, with 14 bases left between them. Germline values: CDR1 KGHSH, CDR2 LQKENI. There are 15 residues in the CDR3. In DNA, the CDR3 is TGTGCCAGCTCACCAAGGACAACGGCGGAAGATACGCAGTATTTT. Residues: CASSPRTTAEDTQYF.

This chain joins TRBV7-2 and TRBJ1-4; TRBD1 aligns across 9 bases. Looked up from germline, CDR1 is SGHTA and CDR2 is FQGNSA. The CDR3 is made up of 15 amino acids. The ends lost 1 base at V and 8 bases at J; junction bases unmatched: 5. CDR3 region: CASSLEGQGQEKLFF. DNA for the CDR3: TGTGCCAGCAGCTTAGAGGGACAGGGACAGGAAAAACTGTTTTTT.